This T cell receptor (beta chain) was profiled in a study of CD8 T cells in Susac syndrome. CDR3 length: 14 amino acids. The V and J ends lost 2 bases and 6 bases respectively, with 13 bases between them. Germline V gives CDR1 LGHNA, CDR2 YNFKEQ. Reverse transcription of 0.5 to 1 ug RNA was performed with random hexamers. MiXCR was run by TCRdb on the immunoSEQ multiplex PCR reads, yielding one entry per CDR3 protein. The sample lists over 150,000 distinct CDR3 sequences; 90% to 95% were seen once. The chain is built from TRBV4-2 and TRBJ1-2; D remains unclear. The sample taken for sequencing was CD4+ T cells from PBMCs. The receptor was derived from a human donor with multiple sclerosis. The CDR3 sequence is CASSQPGREDGYTF. CDR3 nucleotide sequence: TGTGCCAGCAGCCAACCGGGTAGAGAGGATGGCTACACCTTC.